These 15 T cell receptor beta chains originate from one sample sequenced in a study of blood T cells in healthy people across ages. Sample-barcoded 5' priming and a J-beta primer mix drove a second PCR of roughly 6 to 12 cycles. MiXCR, run by TCRdb on the 5' RACE reads, gives a single entry per CDR3 protein. This sample has around 1,800,000 distinct CDR3 sequences; around 40% occur once, and the top ten carry around 23%. Sequenced material: blood. These receptor sequences come from a human donor in good health.

The chain recombines TRBV15 with TRBJ2-7; 9 bases line up with TRBD1. The V segment lost 4 bases and the J segment 7 bases; nucleotides outside the gene matches: 8. CDR3 length: 14 amino acids. CDR1 and CDR2 (germline): LNHNV, YYDKDF (reference sequence). The chain's CDR3 is CATSIEQGAGEQYF. In DNA form, the CDR3 reads TGTGCCACCAGCATCGAACAGGGGGCAGGGGAGCAGTACTTC.

The J gene is TRBJ2-3, the V gene TRBV20-1; D ambiguous. Germline CDR1 DFQATT, CDR2 SNEGSKA (reference sequence). With 7 bases removed from V and 4 bases from J, the gap between germline ends came to 15 bases. CDR3 length equals 13 residues. In nucleotides, the CDR3 is TGCAGTGGAAAGACGACGGTGGCAGATACGCAGTATTTT. It encodes CSGKTTVADTQYF.

This clonotype was found a few times. The genes are TRBV29-1 and TRBJ2-1; D may be TRBD2 (7 bases). V was clipped by 1 base and J by 10 bases, with 14 bases between them. CDR3 size: 13 residues. Germline assignment: CDR1 SQVTM and CDR2 ANQGSEA. CDR3 bases: TGCAGCGTTGAAGGGACTAGGGGGACGGAGCAGTTCTTC. Translation: CSVEGTRGTEQFF.

The gene calls are TRBV4-2 and TRBJ2-7; 13 nucleotides align to TRBD2. The germline V gene has CDR1 LGHNA and CDR2 YNFKEQ. Trimming cost V 1 base and J 1 base; bases outside gene matches: 4. CDR3 size: 17 residues. The CDR3 nucleotides are TGTGCCAGCAGCCAAGGCGGACTAGCGGGGGAATCCTACGAGCAGTACTTC. Protein product: CASSQGGLAGESYEQYF.

This clonotype was counted a few times. The gene calls are TRBV5-5 and TRBJ1-2; 7 nucleotides match TRBD1. Germline CDR1 SGHKS, CDR2 YYEKEE (reference sequence). Trimming at V came to 0 bases and at J to 1 base, leaving 9 bases not matched to a gene. The CDR3 contains 17 residues. The CDR3 nucleotides read TGTGCCAGCAGCTTGGGGAGGGACAGAGCCTATAACTATGGCTACACCTTC. Translating it yields CASSLGRDRAYNYGYTF.

This clonotype was found a few times. This chain joins TRBV29-1 and TRBJ2-3; D might be TRBD2 (5 bases). Per the germline V gene, CDR1 is SQVTM and CDR2 is ANQGSEA. The CDR3 has 10 residues. V was shortened by 6 bases and J by 10 bases, with 11 bases between the two germline ends. CDR3 amino acids: CSVIAEAQYF. Here the CDR3 DNA reads TGCAGCGTCATCGCGGAGGCGCAGTATTTT.

This clonotype appeared many times. This CDR3 is CSARGPRQLQETQYF. CDR3 coding DNA: TGCAGTGCTAGAGGGCCCCGGCAGCTACAAGAGACCCAGTACTTC. This chain uses TRBV20-1 with TRBJ2-5; D unresolved. V dropped 1 base and J dropped 2 bases, with 14 bases sitting between them. Germline V CDR1 and CDR2: DFQATT, SNEGSKA (reference sequence). The length of the CDR3 is 15 residues.

This clonotype has only a few counts. The chain is built from TRBV15 and TRBJ2-4, with TRBD2 matching over 13 bases. The V gene's germline CDR1 is LNHNV and CDR2 YYDKDF (reference sequence). This CDR3 is 17 amino acids long. Germline trimming cut 2 bases from V and 5 bases from J; bases unmatched to any gene: 6. The CDR3 bases are TGTGCCACCAGCAGACTTAGACTAGCGGGGGGCGAAAACATTCAGTACTTC. It is translated as CATSRLRLAGGENIQYF.

This clonotype is a singleton in its sample. This chain joins TRBV10-3 and TRBJ2-3; D perhaps matches TRBD2 (5 bases). The germline V gene has CDR1 ENHRY and CDR2 SYGVKD. The CDR3 is made up of 16 amino acids. With 3 bases removed from V and 0 bases from J, the gap between germline ends came to 13 bases. CDR3 bases: TGTGCCATCAGTGATGGAGGCGGAGAGAGCACAGATACGCAGTATTTT. Residues: CAISDGGGESTDTQYF.

The chain carries TRBV24-1 and TRBJ1-2; 8 positions agree with TRBD1. This CDR3 region has 15 residues. Germline values: CDR1 KGHDR, CDR2 SFDVKD. The ends lost 4 bases at V and 7 bases at J; junction bases unmatched: 10. DNA for the CDR3: TGTGCCACCAGTGACGAAGGGACAGGTATTGGTGGCTACACCTTC. Translating gives CATSDEGTGIGGYTF.

The rearrangement joins TRBV12-3 or TRBV12-4 to TRBJ2-7; D possibly matches TRBD1 or TRBD2 (6 bases each). The CDR3 length is 13 residues. Trimming took 3 bases from V and 6 from J, leaving 12 bases between them. CDR3 loop: CASSFGGPGEQYF. In nucleotides, the CDR3 is TGTGCCAGCAGTTTTGGGGGGCCTGGCGAGCAGTACTTC.

About this clonotype: One end of the junction fails to match germline, which may point to a read error. The V call is TRBV12-3 or TRBV12-4, the J call TRBJ1-1, with D perhaps TRBD1 (6 bases). The CDR3 contains 13 residues. The CDR3 sequence: CAGSLGGGTEAFF. The DNA of the CDR3 is TGTGCCGGCAGTTTAGGGGGGGGCACTGAAGCTTTCTTT.

The chain joins TRBV7-2 to TRBJ2-3; TRBD2 matches at 10 bases. Unmatched junction bases numbered 4, after V lost 2 bases and J lost 5 bases. CDR1 is SGHTA and CDR2 is FQGNSA in the germline V gene. This CDR3 is built from 15 residues. Written as DNA, the CDR3 is TGTGCCAGCAGCTTATCCAGCGGGAGGGTAGATACGCAGTATTTT. This encodes CASSLSSGRVDTQYF. The entire variable domain, with the rest obtained from reference TRBV7-2 and TRBJ2-3, is as follows: GAGVSQSPSNKVTEKGKDVELRCDPISGHTALYWYRQSLGQGLEFLIYFQGNSAPDKSGLPSDRFSAERTGGSVSTLTIQRTQQEDSAVYLCASSLSSGRVDTQYFGPGTRLTVL.

This rearrangement joins TRBV4-2 to TRBJ2-3, with 11 bases fitting TRBD2. V dropped 3 bases and J dropped 3; count of bases not matched to a gene: 8. The germline V gene has CDR1 LGHNA and CDR2 YNFKEQ. The length of the CDR3 is 17 residues. The CDR3 spells CASSHPISGGATDTQYF. The DNA of the CDR3 is TGTGCCAGCAGCCACCCTATTAGCGGGGGGGCAACAGATACGCAGTATTTT.

The chain has TRBV3-1 and TRBJ1-2; 7 bases match TRBD1. The trim removed 0 bases at V and 4 bases at J, leaving 8 bases unmatched. Germline V lookup: CDR1 LGHDT, CDR2 YNNKEL (reference sequence). This CDR3 is built from 16 residues. CDR3 amino acids: CASSQDLRDRLYGYTF. CDR3 DNA: TGTGCCAGCAGCCAAGATCTGCGGGACAGACTCTATGGCTACACCTTC. Together with reference TRBV3-1 and TRBJ1-2, the CDR3 gives the full variable domain: DTAVSQTPKYLVTQMGNDKSIKCEQNLGHDTMYWYKQDSKKFLKIMFSYNNKELIINETVPNRFSPKSPDKAHLNLHINSLELGDSAVYFCASSQDLRDRLYGYTFGSGTRLTVV.